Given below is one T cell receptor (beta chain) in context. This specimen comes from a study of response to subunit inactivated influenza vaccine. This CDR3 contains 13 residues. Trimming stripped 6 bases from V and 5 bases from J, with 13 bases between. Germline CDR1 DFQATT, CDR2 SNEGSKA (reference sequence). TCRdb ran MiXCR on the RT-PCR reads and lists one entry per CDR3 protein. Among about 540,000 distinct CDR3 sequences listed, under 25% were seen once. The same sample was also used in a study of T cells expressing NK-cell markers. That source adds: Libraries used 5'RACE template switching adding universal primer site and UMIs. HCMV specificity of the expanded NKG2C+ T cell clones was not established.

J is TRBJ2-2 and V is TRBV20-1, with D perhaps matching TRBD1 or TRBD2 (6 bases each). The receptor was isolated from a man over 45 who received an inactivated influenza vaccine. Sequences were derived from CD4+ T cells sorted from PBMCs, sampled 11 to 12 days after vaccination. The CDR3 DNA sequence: TGCAGTGCATGGGGGGCCGCGACCGGGGAGCTGTTTTTT. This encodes CSAWGAATGELFF.